One sample yielded the 19 T cell receptor beta chains listed below, sequenced in a study of blood T cells in healthy people across ages. For the second PCR, which ran for roughly 7 to 11 cycles, a sample-barcoded 5' primer and a J-beta primer mix were used. Each CDR3 protein is one row after TCRdb ran MiXCR on the 5' RACE reads. The sample lists 540,000 or so distinct CDR3 sequences; under 55% were seen once. What was sequenced was blood. The receptors come from a man older than 75 in good health.

This clonotype has just a few counts. The CDR3 DNA reads TGTGCCAGCAGCGCCAGGAATGAGCAGTTCTTC. This codes for CASSARNEQFF. The rearrangement uses TRBV5-5 and TRBJ2-1; unclear D gene. The CDR3 sequence is 11 residues long. Trimming removed 4 bases at V and 7 bases at J, with 6 bases between. Germline V lookup: CDR1 SGHKS, CDR2 YYEKEE (reference sequence).

In DNA form, the CDR3 reads TGTGCCAGCAGCCCAAGCGGGAGTGTTGGCAATGAGCAGTTCTTC. Its translation is CASSPSGSVGNEQFF. The genes are TRBV11-1 and TRBJ2-1; 8 bases line up with TRBD2. The germline gives CDR1 SGHAT, CDR2 FQDESV (reference sequence). V was pared by 5 bases and J by 6 bases, with 9 bases of the junction left unmatched. This CDR3 region has 15 residues.

The gene calls are TRBV24-1 and TRBJ1-5; TRBD1 is a possible D gene (5 bases). Germline V CDR1 and CDR2: KGHDR, SFDVKD. The ends were cut back, 2 bases at V and 0 bases at J, with 7 bases in the middle. The CDR3 sequence is 15 residues long. DNA of the CDR3: TGTGCCACCAGTGATTCACAGGTTAGCAATCAGCCCCAGCATTTT. This encodes CATSDSQVSNQPQHF.

This clonotype came up many times. The chain joins TRBV6-5 to TRBJ2-5; 10 bases line up with TRBD1. The CDR3 is 14 residues long. Germline CDR1 is MNHEY and CDR2 is SVGAGI. V trimming: 6 bases; J trimming: 4 bases; junction bases outside the gene matches: 5. CDR3 in amino acids: CASSLTGGGETQYF. CDR3 DNA sequence: TGTGCCAGCAGCTTGACAGGGGGCGGAGAGACCCAGTACTTC.

This clonotype was seen only once. The chain combines TRBV20-1 with TRBJ2-5; D is unclear. Trimming pared 1 base from V and 11 bases from J, leaving 17 bases between. The CDR3 sequence is 13 residues long. Per germline, CDR1 DFQATT and CDR2 SNEGSKA (reference sequence). The DNA of the CDR3 is TGCAGTGCTAGAGCGTCTGCCTTGGACCAGCAGTACTTC. Amino acid sequence: CSARASALDQQYF.

V and J are TRBV24-1 and TRBJ1-5, with 8 bases matching TRBD1. With 9 bases clipped from V and 1 base from J, the junction kept 1 base outside the gene matches. There are 13 residues in the CDR3. CDR1 KGHDR and CDR2 SFDVKD come from the germline V gene. CDR3 DNA: TGTGCCACCGGGACAGGCAGCAATCAGCCCCAGCATTTT. Its protein is CATGTGSNQPQHF.

The rearrangement uses TRBV6-2 or TRBV6-3 and TRBJ2-7, with TRBD1 matching 8 bases. The CDR3 loop spans 19 amino acids. The germline gives CDR1 MNHEY, CDR2 SVGEGT. The ends lost 5 bases at V and 1 base at J; junction bases unmatched: 19. The CDR3 DNA reads TGTGCCAGCAGTGACCACGGCCCTGCTGGACAGGGTTGGTCCTACGAGCAGTACTTC. It specifies CASSDHGPAGQGWSYEQYF.

This clonotype turned up a few times. The chain carries TRBV2 and TRBJ2-4; D gene uncertain. Trimming removed 6 bases from V and 13 bases from J, with 13 bases in between. The CDR3 is 11 residues long. Germline V gene data show CDR1 as SNHLY and CDR2 as FYNNEI. The CDR3 region has the DNA TGTGCCAGCAGGTCTGAGGCTGCCCAGTACTTC. It translates to CASRSEAAQYF.

The gene calls are TRBV10-3 and TRBJ2-5; D remains ambiguous. Trimming removed 4 bases at V and 4 bases at J, with 7 bases between. The germline V gene has CDR1 ENHRY and CDR2 SYGVKD. The CDR3 runs to 12 residues. The CDR3 here is CAISVRRETQYF. The CDR3 nucleotides read TGTGCCATCAGTGTAAGACGAGAGACCCAGTACTTC.

The chain couples TRBV3-1 to TRBJ2-3, with D tentatively TRBD2 (6 bases). This CDR3 is built from 16 residues. Germline V gene lookup returns CDR1 LGHDT and CDR2 YNNKEL (reference sequence). Trimming removed 5 bases at V and 1 base at J, with 16 bases between. The CDR3 is CASSEVGIAGTDTQYF. As DNA, the CDR3 is TGTGCCAGCAGCGAGGTTGGAATAGCGGGCACAGATACGCAGTATTTT.

This clonotype was detected once. The V and J genes are TRBV10-3 and TRBJ2-7, with D perhaps matching TRBD1 (6 bases). V was shortened by 3 bases and J by 3 bases, with 15 bases between the two germline ends. This CDR3 is built from 15 residues. CDR1 is ENHRY, CDR2 SYGVKD, per germline. As DNA, the CDR3 is TGTGCCATCAGTGATCAGGGGAATTGGGGCTACGAGCAGTACTTC. Translated, it gives CAISDQGNWGYEQYF.

This clonotype was counted between two and nine times. The rearrangement joins TRBV5-1 to TRBJ2-5; the D gene is possibly TRBD1 (6 bases). The CDR3 consists of 14 residues. Trimming took 4 bases from V and 5 from J, leaving 15 bases between them. Germline V gene lookup returns CDR1 SGHRS and CDR2 YFSETQ. The CDR3, as DNA: TGCGCCAGCAGCAGTGGACAGCCGGGGGAGACCCAGTACTTC. Translating gives CASSSGQPGETQYF.

V is TRBV19 and J is TRBJ2-1; a weak D match, TRBD1 (6 bases). V lost 1 base and J 9 bases, leaving 13 bases between the germline ends. This CDR3 is 14 amino acids long. CDR1 is LNHDA, CDR2 SQIVND, per germline (reference sequence). CDR3 sequence: CASSIAVRGTEQFF. In DNA, the CDR3 is TGTGCCAGTAGTATAGCGGTCAGGGGTACTGAGCAGTTCTTC.

This clonotype came up a few times. The chain links TRBV27 to TRBJ1-5; no firm D call. Between the trimmed V and J ends, which lost 2 bases and 7 bases, there was a span of 12 bases. This CDR3 has 14 residues. Germline values: CDR1 MNHEY, CDR2 SMNVEV (reference sequence). The CDR3, as DNA: TGTGCCAGCAGTTTAGCGGCTGTAGACCAGCCCCAGCATTTT. Protein sequence: CASSLAAVDQPQHF.

The V call is TRBV6-1, the J call TRBJ2-1; 8 nucleotides line up with TRBD2. Germline V gives CDR1 MNHNS, CDR2 SASEGT. The V and J ends lost 2 bases and 0 bases, in that order; junction bases with no gene match: 0. The CDR3 spans 15 residues. The CDR3 nucleotides are TGTGCCAGCAGTGAAAGCGGGAGCTCCTACAATGAGCAGTTCTTC. Translation gives CASSESGSSYNEQFF.

In the case of this clonotype: This may arise from a read error, as a much more abundant clone is one base away. This chain links TRBV27 with TRBJ2-4, with D tentatively TRBD2 (5 bases). Judging by the DNA end, TRBJ2-5 fits better; the J call may be wrong. CDR3 size: 15 residues. The germline V gene encodes CDR1 MNHEY and CDR2 SMNVEV (reference sequence). This chain's CDR3 is CAGSLFGVPLKTQYF. The DNA of the CDR3 is TGTGCCGGCAGTTTATTCGGGGTTCCCTTAAAGACCCAGTACTTC.

This clonotype was counted between two and nine times. The chain combines TRBV7-2 with TRBJ1-5, with unresolved D. CDR1 is SGHTA and CDR2 is FQGNSA in the germline V gene. This CDR3 has 14 amino acids. Trimming shortened V by 4 bases and J by 6 bases, and 13 bases separated the two germline ends. In nucleotides, the CDR3 is TGTGCCAGCAGCTCTTTCGGGGAGGCTCAGCCCCAGCATTTT. This encodes CASSSFGEAQPQHF. The full variable domain, its missing parts supplied by reference TRBV7-2 and TRBJ1-5, is GAGVSQSPSNKVTEKGKDVELRCDPISGHTALYWYRQSLGQGLEFLIYFQGNSAPDKSGLPSDRFSAERTGGSVSTLTIQRTQQEDSAVYLCASSSFGEAQPQHFGDGTRLSIL.

A few counts support this clonotype. This chain joins TRBV28 and TRBJ2-1; D is perhaps TRBD1 (5 bases). V shed 11 bases and J shed 4 bases, with 12 bases lying between them. This CDR3 contains 12 residues. Germline loops: CDR1 MDHEN, CDR2 SYDVKM. The CDR3 region is CADRWGYNEQFF. The CDR3 DNA reads as TGTGCCGACAGATGGGGTTACAATGAGCAGTTCTTC.

This clonotype was observed a few times. The chain has TRBV6-5 and TRBJ2-5, with 9 nucleotides matching TRBD1. CDR1 is MNHEY, CDR2 SVGAGI, per germline. There are 16 residues in the CDR3. Germline trimming cut 5 bases from V and 2 bases from J; bases unmatched to any gene: 9. CDR3 region: CASSRQGDGGQETQYF. CDR3 coding DNA: TGTGCCAGCAGTCGACAGGGGGATGGTGGGCAAGAGACCCAGTACTTC.